The next 22 T cell receptor beta chains were all read from a single sample in a study of cytomegalovirus exposure and HLA in healthy donors. Primers: 60 Vbeta forward and 13 Jbeta reverse. The assay was immunoSEQ multiplex PCR, and TCRdb's table has in-frame clones only and misses some. The sample records about 140,000 clones, about 76% being singletons. The sample comprised PBMCs. The receptors derive from a male donor in good health and CMV-seronegative.

J is TRBJ1-4 and V is TRBV5-1; a weak D match, TRBD1 (5 bases). The germline CDR1 and CDR2 sequences are SGHRS and YFSETQ. The CDR3 contains 16 residues. The V and J ends lost 0 bases and 0 bases respectively, with 9 bases between them. CDR3 DNA sequence: TGCGCCAGCAGCTTGGTGGGGGGAGCAACTAATGAAAAACTGTTTTTT. Protein: CASSLVGGATNEKLFF. Combining the CDR3 with reference TRBV5-1 and TRBJ1-4 gives the whole variable domain KAGVTQTPRYLIKTRGQQVTLSCSPISGHRSVSWYQQTPGQGLQFLFEYFSETQRNKGNFPGRFSGRQFSNSRSEMNVSTLELGDSALYLCASSLVGGATNEKLFFGSGTQLSVL.

CDR3: CASSLTGLAGVGETQYF. The CDR3 coding sequence is TGTGCCAGCAGCTTAACAGGGCTAGCGGGTGTTGGGGAGACCCAGTACTTC. This rearrangement joins TRBV7-3 to TRBJ2-5; 8 nucleotides agree with TRBD2. Germline assignment: CDR1 SGHTA and CDR2 FQGTGA. With V trimmed by 0 bases and J by 5 bases, 11 bases remained unmatched. The CDR3 has 17 amino acids.

The chain links TRBV5-1 to TRBJ2-5, with a tentative D call TRBD2 (5 bases). The germline V gene has CDR1 SGHRS and CDR2 YFSETQ. Trimming stripped 6 bases from V and 0 bases from J, with 9 bases between. The CDR3 consists of 13 residues. DNA for the CDR3: TGCGCCAGCACCTTAGCGAACCAAGAGACCCAGTACTTC. Encoded protein: CASTLANQETQYF.

Only a few counts were recorded for this clone. This chain connects TRBV6-1 to TRBJ1-1; no reliable D call. CDR3 length: 13 amino acids. The ends were cut back, 3 bases at V and 4 bases at J, with 9 bases in the middle. Germline CDR1 is MNHNS and CDR2 is SASEGT. This chain's CDR3 is CASSDARITEAFF. CDR3 DNA sequence: TGTGCCAGCAGTGATGCGAGGATCACTGAAGCTTTCTTT.

This chain uses TRBV7-9 with TRBJ2-3; 16 positions agree with TRBD2. Germline values: CDR1 SEHNR, CDR2 FQNEAQ (reference sequence). With V trimmed by 5 bases and J by 6 bases, 8 bases remained unmatched. The CDR3 extends over 17 amino acids. CDR3 sequence: CASSPPGLAGGEDTQYF. In nucleotides, the CDR3 is TGTGCCAGCAGCCCTCCGGGACTAGCGGGAGGGGAGGATACGCAGTATTTT.

This clone showed up just a few times. The gene calls are TRBV10-3 and TRBJ1-5, with 8 nucleotides matching TRBD1. CDR3 length: 16 residues. The germline gives CDR1 ENHRY, CDR2 SYGVKD. Unmatched junction bases numbered 7, after V lost 4 bases and J lost 2 bases. CDR3 nucleotide sequence: TGTGCCATCAGTGCGGACAGGGAATTTCGCAATCAGCCCCAGCATTTT. It translates to CAISADREFRNQPQHF.

CDR3 sequence (DNA): TGTGCCAGCAGCTCCGTACACCGGACAGGGACCTCTGGGGCCAACGTCCTGACTTTC. Translating it yields CASSSVHRTGTSGANVLTF. The rearrangement links TRBV7-9 to TRBJ2-6, with 8 positions matching TRBD1. J lost 0 bases, V lost 4 bases, and 11 bases had no gene match. The V gene's germline CDR1 is SEHNR and CDR2 FQNEAQ (reference sequence). This CDR3 region has 19 residues.

The chain employs TRBV25-1 and TRBJ1-1; a weak D match, TRBD1 (5 bases). Germline CDR1 is MGHDK and CDR2 is SYGVNS. Trimming removed 3 bases from V and 3 bases from J, with 11 bases in between. This CDR3 spans 14 amino acids. This chain's CDR3 is CASSDRALDTEAFF. The DNA of the CDR3 is TGTGCCAGCAGTGACAGGGCCCTTGACACTGAAGCTTTCTTT.

V gene TRBV4-2 combines with J gene TRBJ2-3, with 8 bases identical to TRBD1. This CDR3 region has 15 residues. In germline, CDR1 is LGHNA, CDR2 YNFKEQ. J lost 2 bases, V lost 5 bases, and 6 bases had no gene match. In DNA form, the CDR3 reads TGTGCCAGCAGCTCCGGGACAGGAGACACAGATACGCAGTATTTT. Protein sequence: CASSSGTGDTDTQYF.

The genes are TRBV14 and TRBJ2-7; 7 bases fit TRBD2. The V gene's germline CDR1 is SGHDN and CDR2 FVKESK. The CDR3 has 15 residues. Unmatched junction bases numbered 6, after V lost 1 base and J lost 3 bases. CDR3 in amino acids: CASSQAPGGLYEQYF. The CDR3 DNA is TGTGCCAGCAGCCAAGCCCCGGGAGGTCTCTACGAGCAGTACTTC.

This chain joins TRBV7-3 and TRBJ1-2, with D maybe TRBD1 (6 bases). CDR1 is SGHTA, CDR2 FQGTGA, per germline. The germline V and J ends were trimmed by 1 base and 6 bases, with 9 bases remaining between them. This CDR3 is 13 amino acids long. The CDR3 region has the DNA TGTGCCAGCAGCTTAAACAGGGACCATGGCTACACCTTC. Protein sequence: CASSLNRDHGYTF.

The chain uses TRBV6-1 and TRBJ1-2; 7 nucleotides match TRBD1. Looked up from germline, CDR1 is MNHNS and CDR2 is SASEGT. With V trimmed by 3 bases and J by 8 bases, 12 bases remained unmatched. This CDR3 has 15 residues. CDR3 region: CASSDYPRQGEGYTF. DNA of the CDR3: TGTGCCAGCAGTGATTACCCCCGACAGGGCGAAGGCTACACCTTC.

The chain is built from TRBV6-5 and TRBJ1-3, with D perhaps matching TRBD1 (5 bases). Trimming took off 0 bases at V and 2 bases at J, with 8 bases between the two ends. Looked up from germline, CDR1 is MNHEY and CDR2 is SVGAGI. The CDR3 consists of 15 residues. CDR3 protein: CASSYSAGTGNTIYF. The DNA for the CDR3 is TGTGCCAGCAGTTACTCAGCAGGGACTGGAAACACCATATATTTT.

The gene calls are TRBV4-1 and TRBJ2-2; D not resolved. Germline V gene data show CDR1 as MGHRA and CDR2 as YSYEKL. Trimming left V 4 bases short and J 4 bases short, with 10 bases between. The CDR3 is 14 residues long. For the CDR3, the DNA is TGCGCCAGCAGCCCCTTGAAAGCCACCGGGGAGCTGTTTTTT. Protein product: CASSPLKATGELFF.

This clone was seen a few times. The chain links TRBV7-3 to TRBJ2-2; the match to TRBD2 covers 9 bases. J was trimmed by 2 bases and V by 0 bases; bases with no gene match: 1. CDR1 SGHTA and CDR2 FQGTGA come from the germline V gene. The CDR3 extends over 16 amino acids. The CDR3 bases are TGTGCCAGCAGCTTAACTAGCGGGGGTAACACCGGGGAGCTGTTTTTT. Translating gives CASSLTSGGNTGELFF.

The CDR3, as DNA: TGTGCCATCAGCCGACAGGGGTTCTCAACGGAAGAGACCCAGTACTTC. As protein: CAISRQGFSTEETQYF. The chain recombines TRBV10-3 with TRBJ2-5; 8 positions match TRBD1. The CDR3 runs to 16 residues. V trimming: 6 bases; J trimming: 3 bases; junction bases outside the gene matches: 12. Germline V CDR1 and CDR2: ENHRY, SYGVKD.

The V call is TRBV11-3, the J call TRBJ2-2, with TRBD1 identical over 9 bases. With V trimmed by 4 bases and J by 6 bases, 3 bases remained unmatched. This CDR3 spans 14 amino acids. CDR1 and CDR2 from the germline V gene are SGHNT and YENEEA. In DNA form, the CDR3 reads TGTGCCAGCAGCTCGACAGGGGGTGCCGGGGAGCTGTTTTTT. Protein product: CASSSTGGAGELFF.

The V call is TRBV18, the J call TRBJ1-4; D is possibly TRBD1 (5 bases). Germline V gene data show CDR1 as KGHSH and CDR2 as LQKENI. This CDR3 comprises 13 residues. Deletions cut 1 base from V and 5 bases from J, with 5 bases between. CDR3: CASSPQGNEKLFF. DNA of the CDR3: TGTGCCAGCTCACCACAGGGGAATGAAAAACTGTTTTTT.

The rearrangement joins TRBV7-9 to TRBJ1-6, with a possible D match to TRBD1 (6 bases). CDR3 length equals 15 residues. V dropped 5 bases and J dropped 7 bases, with 15 bases sitting between them. Germline assignment: CDR1 SEHNR and CDR2 FQNEAQ (reference sequence). In nucleotides, the CDR3 is TGTGCCAGCAGCCAGAGTAACAGGGTGAATTCACCCCTCCACTTT. As protein: CASSQSNRVNSPLHF.

The rearrangement joins TRBV18 to TRBJ2-2, with 9 bases aligning to TRBD1. Germline CDR1 KGHSH, CDR2 LQKENI. J was trimmed by 3 bases and V by 4 bases; bases with no gene match: 3. The CDR3 has 15 amino acids. CDR3 sequence: CASSLRQGDTGELFF. DNA for the CDR3: TGTGCCAGCTCACTCCGACAGGGGGACACCGGGGAGCTGTTTTTT.

This clone occurred a few times. This sequence joins TRBV6-5 and TRBJ2-7, with 13 bases fitting TRBD2. CDR3 length: 15 amino acids. V lost 6 bases, J lost 3 bases, and 5 bases stayed unmatched. CDR1 and CDR2 (germline): MNHEY, SVGAGI. CDR3 coding DNA: TGTGCCAGCAGGATGGGACTAGCGGGGCACTACGAGCAGTACTTC. Its protein product is CASRMGLAGHYEQYF.

The rearrangement uses TRBV30 and TRBJ1-2; 11 nucleotides align to TRBD1. The V gene's germline CDR1 is GTSNPN and CDR2 SVGIG (reference sequence). This CDR3 region has 12 residues. Trimming took 7 bases from V and 7 from J; bases not matched to a gene: 5. CDR3 nucleotides: TGTGCCTCAGGACAGGGGGCAGGTGGCTACACCTTC. Translated, it gives CASGQGAGGYTF.